Listed here are 29 T cell receptor beta chains from one sample, sequenced in a study of blood T cell repertoires in COVID-19. This table comes from immunoSEQ multiplex PCR, and its TCRdb copy is limited to in-frame clones, with some not included. Altogether approximately 84,000 clones are present, around four fifths being singletons, with the ten largest covering roughly 16%. The sequenced sample consisted of peripheral blood. The source is a human donor in a cohort sampled during active COVID-19.

The gene calls are TRBV5-1 and TRBJ2-7; TRBD2 matches at 13 bases. The CDR3 runs 18 residues. CDR1 is SGHRS and CDR2 is YFSETQ in the germline V gene. Trimming cost V 4 bases and J 1 base; bases outside gene matches: 11. The CDR3 coding sequence is TGCGCCAGCAGCCGGACTAGCGGGAGTAATCTGGGGTCCTACGAGCAGTACTTC. Translation: CASSRTSGSNLGSYEQYF.

The sample holds one count of this clone. The gene calls are TRBV18 and TRBJ1-1, with D perhaps matching TRBD1 (5 bases). The length of the CDR3 is 13 residues. V gave up 1 base and J gave up 6 bases, with 9 bases separating them. CDR1 is KGHSH, CDR2 LQKENI, per germline. The CDR3 loop reads CASSPLGGPEAFF. The CDR3 DNA follows: TGTGCCAGCTCACCACTGGGGGGACCTGAAGCTTTCTTT.

V is TRBV27 and J is TRBJ2-3; D unresolved. Germline V lookup: CDR1 MNHEY, CDR2 SMNVEV (reference sequence). CDR3 size: 13 residues. Trimming removed 8 bases from V and 0 bases from J, with 9 bases in between. The CDR3 loop is CASPRSSTDTQYF. The CDR3 DNA follows: TGTGCCAGCCCTCGTTCTAGCACAGATACGCAGTATTTT.

This clone was seen only once. V usage is TRBV5-4 and J usage is TRBJ1-1; unclear D gene. Germline CDR1 SGHNT, CDR2 YYREEE (reference sequence). This CDR3 comprises 15 residues. V was shortened by 4 bases and J by 0 bases, with 13 bases between the two germline ends. The CDR3 reads CASSPGARMNTEAFF. The DNA of the CDR3 is TGTGCCAGCAGCCCCGGCGCCAGGATGAACACTGAAGCTTTCTTT.

This chain joins TRBV12-3 or TRBV12-4 and TRBJ2-7; D remains unclear. The CDR3 covers 12 residues. V dropped 8 bases and J dropped 1 base, with 9 bases sitting between them. The CDR3 region is CASLSRSYEQYF. The CDR3 DNA reads as TGTGCCAGCCTATCCAGGTCCTACGAGCAGTACTTC.

The chain uses TRBV18 and TRBJ2-5, with 7 bases that match TRBD2. The CDR3 has 14 residues. The germline V gene has CDR1 KGHSH and CDR2 LQKENI. The J segment lost 5 bases and the V segment lost 0 bases, leaving 3 bases of the junction unmatched. Written as DNA, the CDR3 is TGTGCCAGCTCACCACCGAGCGGGGTTGAGACCCAGTACTTC. It yields the protein CASSPPSGVETQYF.

This clone was found once. The gene calls are TRBV29-1 and TRBJ1-1; no clear D. CDR3 length equals 13 residues. V shed 4 bases and J shed 3 bases, with 12 bases lying between them. Looked up from germline, CDR1 is SQVTM and CDR2 is ANQGSEA. This CDR3 reads CSVALGYDTEAFF. The CDR3 DNA is TGCAGCGTTGCTCTCGGGTACGACACTGAAGCTTTCTTT.

The V gene is TRBV6-5, the J gene TRBJ1-5; D might be TRBD1 (6 bases). Germline V lookup: CDR1 MNHEY, CDR2 SVGAGI. Trimming removed 7 bases at V and 1 base at J, with 14 bases between. The CDR3 length is 15 residues. The CDR3 region is CASNFRQASNQPQHF. The CDR3 coding sequence is TGTGCCAGCAATTTTCGACAGGCCAGCAATCAGCCCCAGCATTTT.

This clone was seen only once. The chain is built from TRBV2 and TRBJ2-2, with D perhaps TRBD1 (6 bases). Germline V gives CDR1 SNHLY, CDR2 FYNNEI. V was shortened by 8 bases and J by 7 bases, with 14 bases between the two germline ends. CDR3 length: 13 amino acids. Here the CDR3 DNA reads TGTGCCAGCCAGTCCAGGGGTGTCGGGGAGCTGTTTTTT. Residues: CASQSRGVGELFF.

The chain is built from TRBV5-1 and TRBJ2-7; 7 bases are a match to TRBD1. From germline, CDR1 is SGHRS and CDR2 YFSETQ. The CDR3 totals 15 residues. V lost 0 bases, J lost 2 bases, and 5 bases stayed unmatched. This chain's CDR3 is CASSLGGTATYEQYF. The CDR3 coding sequence is TGCGCCAGCAGCTTGGGAGGGACAGCGACCTACGAGCAGTACTTC.

The V gene is TRBV4-1, the J gene TRBJ2-7, with a tentative D call TRBD2 (5 bases). CDR3 length: 14 residues. V was trimmed by 2 bases and J by 5 bases, leaving 13 bases between them. CDR1 and CDR2 (germline): MGHRA, YSYEKL. The CDR3: CASSQSLLAHEQYF. The CDR3 region has the DNA TGCGCCAGCAGCCAAAGCCTTCTAGCTCACGAGCAGTACTTC.

The rearrangement links TRBV2 to TRBJ1-3; possible D gene TRBD1, 5 bases. The germline V gene has CDR1 SNHLY and CDR2 FYNNEI. V shed 3 bases and J shed 0 bases, with 6 bases lying between them. This CDR3 has 14 residues. The CDR3 sequence is CASSDDSSGNTIYF. The CDR3 coding sequence is TGTGCCAGCAGTGACGACAGCTCTGGAAACACCATATATTTT.

CDR3 bases: TGTGCCAGCTCCGAGGAACGGCGGCAGTACTTC. This codes for CASSEERRQYF. The rearrangement links TRBV28 to TRBJ2-7, with D unresolved. This CDR3 is 11 amino acids long. The germline gives CDR1 MDHEN, CDR2 SYDVKM. V was shortened by 8 bases and J by 9 bases, with 14 bases between the two germline ends.

This clone was seen many times. The chain combines TRBV6-1 with TRBJ1-6; D gene uncertain. This CDR3 has 18 residues. V shed 2 bases and J shed 6 bases, with 20 bases lying between them. In germline, CDR1 is MNHNS, CDR2 SASEGT. CDR3 amino acids: CASSEKPGYGVINSPLHF. CDR3 coding DNA: TGTGCCAGCAGTGAAAAGCCCGGTTATGGTGTCATTAATTCACCCCTCCACTTT.

This sequence joins TRBV4-2 and TRBJ2-3; 13 bases are shared with TRBD2. There are 16 residues in the CDR3. Trimming cost V 4 bases and J 2 bases; bases outside gene matches: 3. Germline V gives CDR1 LGHNA, CDR2 YNFKEQ. The CDR3 DNA reads TGTGCCAGCAGCCGAGGACTAGCGGGGGTCACAGATACGCAGTATTTT. As protein: CASSRGLAGVTDTQYF.

CDR3: CASSPRDSLGIYEQYF. The CDR3 region has the DNA TGTGCCAGCAGCCCACGGGACAGTCTTGGGATTTACGAGCAGTACTTC. The rearrangement uses TRBV5-5 and TRBJ2-7; 7 bases map to TRBD1. Per the germline V gene, CDR1 is SGHKS and CDR2 is YYEKEE (reference sequence). This CDR3 is 16 amino acids long. The V segment lost 4 bases and the J segment 4 bases; nucleotides outside the gene matches: 14.

The rearrangement joins TRBV19 to TRBJ2-2; 8 bases line up with TRBD2. The V gene end was trimmed by 7 bases and the J gene end by 5 bases; junction bases not matched to a gene: 6. Germline assignment: CDR1 LNHDA and CDR2 SQIVND (reference sequence). The CDR3 extends over 14 amino acids. This CDR3 is CASMAGGRTGELFF. The CDR3 DNA is TGTGCCAGTATGGCGGGGGGAAGGACCGGGGAGCTGTTTTTT.

CDR3 in DNA: TGTGCCAGTATAACCGGACAGGTAAACACTGAAGCTTTCTTT. Residues: CASITGQVNTEAFF. The chain has TRBV28 and TRBJ1-1; TRBD1 matches 7 bases. CDR1 is MDHEN and CDR2 is SYDVKM in the germline V gene. The CDR3 totals 14 residues. The V and J ends lost 9 bases and 2 bases, in that order; junction bases with no gene match: 9. The whole variable domain, filled in from reference TRBV28 and TRBJ1-1, reads DVKVTQSSRYLVKRTGEKVFLECVQDMDHENMFWYRQDPGLGLRLIYFSYDVKMKEKGDIPEGYSVSREKKERFSLILESASTNQTSMYLCASITGQVNTEAFFGQGTRLTVV.

This clone was seen a single time. This chain links TRBV7-8 with TRBJ2-2; D may be TRBD2 (5 bases). Germline CDR1 is SGHVS and CDR2 is FQNEAQ. The V and J ends lost 0 bases and 3 bases respectively, with 8 bases between them. This CDR3 region has 15 residues. CDR3 region: CASSLALGDTGELFF. For the CDR3, the DNA is TGTGCCAGCAGCTTAGCGCTGGGAGACACCGGGGAGCTGTTTTTT.

The rearrangement links TRBV4-1 to TRBJ2-6; TRBD2 might be the D (6 bases). The CDR3 consists of 16 residues. V lost 1 base and J 4 bases, leaving 11 bases between the germline ends. In germline, CDR1 is MGHRA, CDR2 YSYEKL. In nucleotides, the CDR3 is TGCGCCAGCAGCCAAGCTTGGGGGGTCGGGGCCAACGTCCTGACTTTC. This translates into CASSQAWGVGANVLTF.

Ten or more counts support this clone. The chain links TRBV12-3 or TRBV12-4 to TRBJ2-7; possibly TRBD1 for D (5 bases). This CDR3 spans 13 amino acids. Trimming took off 4 bases at V and 6 bases at J, with 13 bases between the two ends. For the CDR3, the DNA is TGTGCCAGCAGTTATAGACAGCAACTCGAGCAGTACTTC. Translation: CASSYRQQLEQYF.

This chain connects TRBV10-2 to TRBJ2-3; TRBD2 aligns across 12 bases. Unmatched junction bases numbered 4, after V lost 0 bases and J lost 3 bases. The CDR3 totals 17 residues. The germline CDR1 and CDR2 sequences are WSHSY and SAAADI. Here the CDR3 DNA reads TGCGCCAGCAGTGAGTCGAGACTAGCGGGAGAGACAGATACGCAGTATTTT. Its translation is CASSESRLAGETDTQYF.

This rearrangement joins TRBV18 to TRBJ2-3, with D perhaps TRBD1 (5 bases). V was clipped by 1 base and J by 0 bases, with 11 bases between them. The CDR3 is 16 residues long. CDR1 and CDR2 (germline): KGHSH, LQKENI. The CDR3 DNA reads as TGTGCCAGCTCACCACGCAGGGTCACTAGCACAGATACGCAGTATTTT. This gives the protein CASSPRRVTSTDTQYF. The full variable domain, in which reference TRBV18 and TRBJ2-3 provide the parts outside the CDR3, is NAGVMQNPRHLVRRRGQEARLRCSPMKGHSHVYWYRQLPEEGLKFMVYLQKENIIDESGMPKERFSAEFPKEGPSILRIQQVVRGDSAAYFCASSPRRVTSTDTQYFGPGTRLTVL.

The chain has TRBV12-3 or TRBV12-4 and TRBJ2-1; unclear D gene. The CDR3 is made up of 13 amino acids. Deletions cut 7 bases from V and 8 bases from J, with 15 bases between. The CDR3 here is CASTLYGEDEQFF. CDR3 bases: TGTGCCAGCACCCTGTACGGAGAGGATGAGCAGTTCTTC.

V gene TRBV28 combines with J gene TRBJ2-2; D possibly corresponds to TRBD1 (6 bases). This CDR3 spans 15 amino acids. V was pared by 6 bases and J by 5 bases, with 16 bases between. CDR1 is MDHEN, CDR2 SYDVKM, per germline. The CDR3 sequence: CASRSGQILTGELFF. The CDR3 region has the DNA TGTGCCAGCAGATCCGGACAGATATTGACCGGGGAGCTGTTTTTT.

This sequence joins TRBV7-3 and TRBJ1-1; D ambiguous. V was shortened by 2 bases and J by 1 base, with 14 bases between the two germline ends. CDR1 and CDR2 from the germline V gene are SGHTA and FQGTGA. The CDR3 is made up of 16 amino acids. Written as DNA, the CDR3 is TGTGCCAGCAGCTTATTAGGAGGGCGGGAGAACACTGAAGCTTTCTTT. Amino acid sequence: CASSLLGGRENTEAFF.

The chain combines TRBV2 with TRBJ1-5; 8 nucleotides line up with TRBD1. With V trimmed by 6 bases and J by 4 bases, 8 bases remained unmatched. Looked up from germline, CDR1 is SNHLY and CDR2 is FYNNEI. The CDR3 consists of 15 residues. DNA for the CDR3: TGTGCCAGCAGGGAACAGGGGGGCCCGAATCAGCCCCAGCATTTT. Encoded protein: CASREQGGPNQPQHF.

This clone was seen once. The genes are TRBV6-4 and TRBJ1-5; 7 nucleotides match TRBD1. Germline CDR1 is MRHNA and CDR2 is SNTAGT. V lost 4 bases to trimming and J lost 0 bases; unmatched junction nucleotides: 12. CDR3 length: 18 residues. The DNA for the CDR3 is TGTGCCAGCAGTGTTAACCCCGGGACAGAATATAGCAATCAGCCCCAGCATTTT. Its protein is CASSVNPGTEYSNQPQHF.

The chain is built from TRBV7-2 and TRBJ1-1, with 9 bases identical to TRBD1. Germline lookup yields CDR1 SGHTA and CDR2 FQGNSA. CDR3 size: 15 residues. J was trimmed by 11 bases and V by 5 bases; bases with no gene match: 15. The CDR3: CASSPGQGRWVEAFF. As DNA, the CDR3 is TGTGCCAGCAGCCCGGGACAGGGCCGATGGGTTGAGGCTTTCTTT.